This T cell receptor (beta chain) appears in the sequencing data of a study of blood T cell repertoires in COVID-19. Study context: The origin of the acute and convalescent COVID-19 samples was the United States, Italy and Spain. PBMCs, B-cell-depleted T cells, or T cells were the source of the cDNA or gDNA that made up the material.

In the original workflow: Amplification of reference gene primers provided the estimated nucleated cell counts. Generated by immunoSEQ multiplex PCR, the TCRdb table keeps only in-frame clones and is missing some. V and J calls and clone size are those listed in that table; D and trimming were worked out from the DNA. The table has approximately 190,000 clones, roughly 79% seen once; the top ten hold approximately 6.9%. Looked up from germline, CDR1 is MDHEN and CDR2 is SYDVKM. Germline trimming cut 6 bases from V and 0 bases from J; bases unmatched to any gene: 7. This CDR3 has 15 residues. This chain links TRBV28 with TRBJ1-2; 7 bases match TRBD1. The source is a human donor with acute or convalescent COVID-19. The donor label of this sample is uncertain. The sample taken for sequencing was peripheral blood. The CDR3 reads CASSPGTAPNYGYTF. The CDR3 DNA reads as TGTGCCAGCAGCCCCGGGACAGCGCCTAACTATGGCTACACCTTC.